The clone carrying this TCR beta chain has ten or more counts. Its target is unknown. This sample is drawn from a study of T cells in Graves' hyperthyroidism and ophthalmopathy. Study-wide results and caveats: Also found in blood were most expanded thyroid clonotypes above 0.001.

Trimming took 7 bases from V and 5 from J; bases not matched to a gene: 8. The CDR3 length is 13 residues. The germline V gene has CDR1 MDHEN and CDR2 SYDVKM. Amplification of TCR beta CDR3 regions used RNA as the template. When the TCR CDR3 underwent first-round RT-PCR, the HTBI primer set was used. TCRdb processed the multiplex PCR reads anew with MiXCR; each CDR3 protein has one entry. The sample contains 270,000 or so distinct CDR3 sequences, 15% of which appear only once. Each 10 ml fresh peripheral blood draw supplied the PBMCs. The TCR sequence derives from a woman aged 45 to 65 with Graves' hyperthyroidism that later progressed to Graves' ophthalmopathy. V usage is TRBV28 and J usage is TRBJ2-7, with 7 bases aligning to TRBD2. The sequenced material came from blood. The chain's CDR3 is CASTGRERNEQYF. CDR3 DNA: TGTGCCAGCACTGGGCGGGAGCGGAACGAGCAGTACTTC.